This T cell receptor beta chain comes out of a study of vaccination and CD4 T cells after COVID-19. The time point was: late sampling 161 to 241 days after vaccination in a few convalescent patients. This clonotype was observed a few times. From the PCR reads, TCRdb called clonotypes with MiXCR, one entry per CDR3 protein. The sample has about 39,000 distinct CDR3 sequences, approximately 40% seen once. Sequences were derived from CD4+ T cells from blood, sampled about 7 months after SARS-CoV-2 vaccination. The receptor was derived from a human donor who had recovered from COVID-19.

This CDR3 is CASSKGTSGGPGYEQYF. The CDR3 DNA reads as TGTGCCAGCAGCAAGGGGACTAGCGGGGGCCCAGGCTACGAGCAGTACTTC. This sequence joins TRBV7-2 and TRBJ2-7; 14 bases fit TRBD2. V was pared by 5 bases and J by 3 bases, with 9 bases of the junction left unmatched. CDR1 and CDR2 from the germline V gene are SGHTA and FQGNSA. CDR3 size: 17 residues.